This record covers a single T cell receptor (beta chain). The germline CDR1 and CDR2 sequences are KGHSH and LQKENI. CDR3 length: 12 amino acids. Trimming shortened V by 3 bases and J by 5 bases, and 7 bases separated the two germline ends. These data come from a study of blood T cell repertoires in COVID-19. Across the whole study: Both acute and convalescent COVID-19 samples were obtained from the United States, Italy and Spain.

How the authors handled the data: Reference gene primer amplification in the assay estimated nucleated cell counts. The repertoire was sequenced with immunoSEQ multiplex PCR; TCRdb's copy has only in-frame clones and lacks some. The DNA was the basis for D and trimming; V, J and clone size are from that table. The repertoire includes 180,000 or so clones, about 83% of them detected once, and less than 4.5% sits in the top ten. Ages ranged from about 18 to 89 years, with residence in 24 US areas. The J gene is TRBJ1-2, the V gene TRBV18; no clear D gene. Sequenced input: PBMCs or T cells enriched from blood (not recorded which). This sequence was found in a woman aged 45 to 65 in a cohort exposed to, infected with or recovered from COVID-19 (not recorded which). The DNA of the CDR3 is TGTGCCAGCTCACCCGGAGAGTATGGCTACACCTTC. This gives the protein CASSPGEYGYTF. Complete variable domain (other parts from reference TRBV18 and TRBJ1-2): NAGVMQNPRHLVRRRGQEARLRCSPMKGHSHVYWYRQLPEEGLKFMVYLQKENIIDESGMPKERFSAEFPKEGPSILRIQQVVRGDSAAYFCASSPGEYGYTFGSGTRLTVV.